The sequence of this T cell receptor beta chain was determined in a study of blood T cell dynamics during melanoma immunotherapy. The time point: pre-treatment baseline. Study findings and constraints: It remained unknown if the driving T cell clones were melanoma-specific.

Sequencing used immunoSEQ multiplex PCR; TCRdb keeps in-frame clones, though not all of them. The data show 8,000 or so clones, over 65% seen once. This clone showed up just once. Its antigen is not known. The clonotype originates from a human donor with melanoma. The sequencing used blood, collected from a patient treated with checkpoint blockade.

CDR3 residues: CAWSLQPGGEAFF. CDR3 DNA sequence: TGTGCCTGGAGTTTACAGCCGGGGGGTGAAGCTTTCTTT. The genes are TRBV30 and TRBJ1-1; tentatively, D is TRBD1 (5 bases). The CDR3 covers 13 residues. Germline CDR1 and CDR2: GTSNPN and SVGIG (reference sequence). V was cut by 2 bases and J by 7 bases, with 14 bases left in between. Filled out from reference TRBV30 and TRBJ1-1, the complete variable domain reads SQTIHQWPATLVQPVGSPLSLECTVEGTSNPNLYWYRQAAGRGLQLLFYSVGIGQISSEVPQNLSASRPQDRQFILSSKKLLLSDSGFYLCAWSLQPGGEAFFGQGTRLTVV.